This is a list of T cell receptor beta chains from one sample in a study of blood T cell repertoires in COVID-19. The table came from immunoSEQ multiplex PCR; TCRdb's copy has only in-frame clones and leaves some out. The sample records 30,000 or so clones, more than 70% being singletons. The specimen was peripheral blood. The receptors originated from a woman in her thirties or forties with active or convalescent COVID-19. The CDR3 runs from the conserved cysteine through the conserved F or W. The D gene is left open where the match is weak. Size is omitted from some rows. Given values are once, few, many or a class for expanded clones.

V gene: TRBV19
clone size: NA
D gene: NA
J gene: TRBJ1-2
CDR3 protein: CASSRPGDYGYTF
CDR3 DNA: TGTGCCAGTAGTAGGCCGGGGGACTATGGCTACACCTTC

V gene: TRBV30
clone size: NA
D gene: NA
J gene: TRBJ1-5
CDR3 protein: CAWSLVGGANQPQHF
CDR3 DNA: TGTGCCTGGTCTCTAGTCGGGGGAGCAAATCAGCCCCAGCATTTT

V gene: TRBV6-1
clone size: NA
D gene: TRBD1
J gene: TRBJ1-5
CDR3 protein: CASSEGTGVSNQPQHF
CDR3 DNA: TGTGCCAGCAGTGAAGGGACAGGGGTTAGCAATCAGCCCCAGCATTTT

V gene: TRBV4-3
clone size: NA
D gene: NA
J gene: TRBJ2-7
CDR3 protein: CASSPTRFYEQYF
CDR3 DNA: TGCGCCAGCAGCCCAACGCGGTTCTACGAGCAGTACTTC

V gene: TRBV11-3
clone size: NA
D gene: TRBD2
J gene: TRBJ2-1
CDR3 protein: CASSLGLAGSYNEQFF
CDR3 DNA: TGTGCCAGCAGCTTAGGACTAGCGGGCTCCTACAATGAGCAGTTCTTC

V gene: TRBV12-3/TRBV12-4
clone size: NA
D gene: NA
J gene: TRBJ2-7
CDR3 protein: CASSLAAVEQYF
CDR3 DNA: TGTGCCAGCAGTTTAGCAGCGGTAGAGCAGTACTTC

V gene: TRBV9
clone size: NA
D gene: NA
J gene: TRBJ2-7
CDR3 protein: CASSPHPTDGYEQYF
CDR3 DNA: TGTGCCAGCAGCCCCCATCCGACTGACGGCTACGAGCAGTACTTC

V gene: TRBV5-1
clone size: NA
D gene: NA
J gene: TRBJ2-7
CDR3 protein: CASSTSGEQYF
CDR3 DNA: TGCGCCAGCAGCACCTCGGGCGAGCAGTACTTC

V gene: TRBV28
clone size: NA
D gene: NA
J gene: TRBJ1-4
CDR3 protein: CASSALGGKNEKLFF
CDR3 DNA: TGTGCCAGCAGTGCCCTGGGGGGAAAGAATGAAAAACTGTTTTTT

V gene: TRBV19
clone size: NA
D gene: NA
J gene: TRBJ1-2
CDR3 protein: CASSMGAPGYTF
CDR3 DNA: TGTGCCAGTAGTATGGGGGCGCCGGGCTACACCTTC

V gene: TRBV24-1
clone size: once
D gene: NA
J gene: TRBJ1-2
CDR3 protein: CATSDGNRNTQNYGYTF
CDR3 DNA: TGTGCCACCAGTGATGGGAACAGGAATACCCAAAACTATGGCTACACCTTC

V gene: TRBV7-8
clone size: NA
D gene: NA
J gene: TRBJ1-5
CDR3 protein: CASSLGGNNQPQHF
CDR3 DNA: TGTGCCAGCAGCTTGGGGGGAAACAATCAGCCCCAGCATTTT

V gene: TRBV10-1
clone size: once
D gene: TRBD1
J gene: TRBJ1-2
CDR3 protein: CASSESSNRDRGCNGYTF
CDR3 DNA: TGCGCCAGCAGTGAGTCCTCCAATAGGGACAGGGGATGCAATGGCTACACCTTC

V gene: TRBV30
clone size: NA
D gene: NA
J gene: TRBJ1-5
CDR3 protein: CAWSVRGYDQPQHF
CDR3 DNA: TGTGCCTGGAGTGTAAGGGGATACGATCAGCCCCAGCATTTT

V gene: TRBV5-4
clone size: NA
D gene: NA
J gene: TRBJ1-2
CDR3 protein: CASSANSGPYGYTF
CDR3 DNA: TGTGCCAGCAGCGCTAACAGCGGTCCTTATGGCTACACCTTC

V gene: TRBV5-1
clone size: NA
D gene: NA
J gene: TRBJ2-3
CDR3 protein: CASSLMAARTDTQYF
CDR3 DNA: TGCGCCAGCAGCCTGATGGCCGCGAGGACAGATACGCAGTATTTT

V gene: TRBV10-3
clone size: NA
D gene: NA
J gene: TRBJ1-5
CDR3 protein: CAIRAEGTQPQHF
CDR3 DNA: TGTGCCATCAGGGCGGAGGGGACTCAACCCCAGCATTTT

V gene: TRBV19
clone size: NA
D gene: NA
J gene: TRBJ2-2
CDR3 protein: CASSPSEAGTGELFF
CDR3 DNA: TGTGCCAGTAGCCCGAGTGAGGCGGGCACCGGGGAGCTGTTTTTT

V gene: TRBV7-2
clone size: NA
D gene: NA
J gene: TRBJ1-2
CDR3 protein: CASSDSGTGYGGYTF
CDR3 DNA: TGTGCCAGCAGCGACTCGGGTACAGGGTATGGGGGCTACACCTTC

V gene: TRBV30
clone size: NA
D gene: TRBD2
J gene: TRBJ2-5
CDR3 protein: CAWSRTSGSRGTQYF
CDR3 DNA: TGTGCCTGGAGTAGGACTAGCGGGAGTAGGGGGACCCAGTACTTC

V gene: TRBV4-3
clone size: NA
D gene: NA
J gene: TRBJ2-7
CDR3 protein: CASSQDLGSHNYEQYF
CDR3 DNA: TGCGCCAGCAGCCAAGATCTGGGGAGCCACAACTACGAGCAGTACTTC

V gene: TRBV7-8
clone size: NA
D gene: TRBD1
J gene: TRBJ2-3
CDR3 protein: CASSLPQGARSTDTQYF
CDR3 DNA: TGTGCCAGCAGCTTACCACAGGGGGCTAGGAGCACAGATACGCAGTATTTT

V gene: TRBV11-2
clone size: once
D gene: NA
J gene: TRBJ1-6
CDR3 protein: CASSPYNSPLHF
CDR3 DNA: TGTGCCAGCAGCCCGTACAACTCACCCCTCCACTTT

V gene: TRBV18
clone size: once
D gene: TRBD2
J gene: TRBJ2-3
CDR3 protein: CASSPGALAGEVDTQYF
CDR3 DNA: TGTGCCAGCTCACCAGGGGCACTAGCGGGAGAGGTAGATACGCAGTATTTT